This T cell receptor (beta chain) was obtained from a study of T-cell reconstitution after alpha-beta-depleted transplantation in children listed by TCRdb under 2016. Looking at the study overall: Using TCR repertoire profiling, the study quantitatively followed how T-cell immune reconstitution unfolded in children after TCRalphabeta/CD19-depleted allogeneic hematopoietic cell transplantation.

The V end loses 0 bases and the J end loses 6 bases, and a stretch of 11 bases separates them. The CDR3 measures 15 amino acids from cysteine to phenylalanine. The kept DNA is CDR3 alone, 45 bases in frame from the first base. This clonotype was counted at least ten times. It has no known antigen specificity. One base away there is no much larger clone; base qualities are not given. The method was PCR. The data were produced on an Illumina HiSeq 2500. Molecular barcoding was employed in the preparation of TCR libraries, with unique molecular identifiers being used to normalize TCRbeta repertoire quantification. TCRdb's own reprocessing of the public reads used fastp at Q25 and MiXCR and kept productive beta chains. Every CDR3 protein is listed once, alongside the most common genes and DNA of its rows. The sample has a few hundred thousand distinct CDR3 sequences on record, 13% of them singletons. Over 3.5% of the sample lies in the top ten.

Sequenced here: PBMCs, sampled from the stem cell graft. This TCR came from a human donor who donated a stem cell graft to a child with Fanconi anemia. The rearranged chain carries TRBV12-3 or TRBV12-4 and TRBJ2-2, with the identity of the D gene unclear. The CDR3 region reads CASSLAGLSPGELFF. The DNA sequence is given as TGTGCCAGCAGTTTAGCCGGCCTAAGTCCCGGGGAGCTGTTTTTT.